This record concerns one T cell receptor beta chain sequence. The sample belongs to a study of blood T cell repertoires in COVID-19. The germline CDR1 and CDR2 sequences are SGHVS and FNYEAQ. V lost 5 bases to trimming and J lost 2 bases; unmatched junction nucleotides: 10. CDR3 length: 17 amino acids. Generated by immunoSEQ multiplex PCR, the TCRdb table keeps only in-frame clones and is missing some. The sample lists about 400,000 clones; roughly 89% were seen once. The chain has TRBV7-6 and TRBJ1-3; TRBD1 agrees at 9 bases. The sequence came from a woman in her thirties who had recovered from COVID-19. Specimen: PBMCs or T cells enriched from blood (not recorded which). The CDR3 DNA is TGTGCCAGCAGCCCCCGATTTGGGACAGGGCCTGGAAACACCATATATTTT. Protein product: CASSPRFGTGPGNTIYF.